This T cell receptor (beta chain) was identified in a study of control samples from healthy donors and cancer patients. Profiled with immunoSEQ multiplex PCR; TCRdb holds only in-frame clones, not every one. The repertoire holds roughly 50,000 clones, roughly 96% seen once, with under 2% in the top ten. The sequence came from a woman under 40 in good health. The sequenced sample was blood.

The DNA for the CDR3 is TGTGCCAGCAGTTCAAGGGAGAACACCGGGGAGCTGTTTTTT. Encoded protein: CASSSRENTGELFF. This chain joins TRBV6-5 and TRBJ2-2; D not certain. The germline V gene encodes CDR1 MNHEY and CDR2 SVGAGI. V lost 4 bases and J 1 base, leaving 7 bases between the germline ends. The CDR3 covers 14 residues.